Each of the 5 T cell receptor beta chains below was sequenced from the same sample in a study of shared clonotypes between healthy human individuals. Using immunoSEQ multiplex PCR, the repertoire was profiled, and TCRdb retains in-frame clones only, with some absent. The repertoire holds roughly 2.5 million clones, more than 80% seen once, with over 0.12% in the top ten. What was sequenced was naive CD4+ T cells sorted from blood. Described subset: CD45RA+ positively selected. These receptors came from a man younger than 30 in good health.

The CDR3 here is CASSLVSGGETQYF. DNA for the CDR3: TGTGCCAGCAGCTTGGTTTCAGGGGGGGAGACCCAGTACTTC. The chain employs TRBV5-6 and TRBJ2-5; D is possibly TRBD1 (7 bases). V gave up 0 bases and J gave up 5 bases, with 11 bases separating them. The CDR3 is 14 amino acids. CDR1 and CDR2 from the germline V gene are SGHDT and YYEEEE.

The chain recombines TRBV7-2 with TRBJ2-1, with D perhaps assigned TRBD1 or TRBD2 (5 bases each). The V end was cut by 4 bases, the J end by 9 bases, with 13 bases between. The CDR3 consists of 13 residues. Germline CDR1 SGHTA, CDR2 FQGNSA. The CDR3: CASSWAGTVEQFF. The CDR3 coding sequence is TGTGCCAGCAGCTGGGCCGGGACGGTTGAGCAGTTCTTC.

The genes are TRBV4-1 and TRBJ1-2, with D possibly TRBD1 on 5 matching bases. Deletions cut 4 bases from V and 4 bases from J, with 13 bases between. This CDR3 comprises 14 residues. The germline gives CDR1 MGHRA, CDR2 YSYEKL. CDR3 sequence (DNA): TGCGCCAGCAGCCGCGACCAGGGAAGCTATGGCTACACCTTC. This gives the protein CASSRDQGSYGYTF.

This clone came up a few times. V is TRBV7-9 and J is TRBJ1-6; tentatively, D is TRBD1 (5 bases). CDR1 is SEHNR, CDR2 FQNEAQ, per germline (reference sequence). The CDR3 is made up of 14 amino acids. V was trimmed by 5 bases and J by 3 bases, leaving 8 bases between them. CDR3 sequence (DNA): TGTGCCAGCAGCGGGGCCGACTATAATTCACCCCTCCACTTT. Its protein is CASSGADYNSPLHF.

The chain has TRBV27 and TRBJ1-6; 7 positions agree with TRBD1. The CDR3 length is 14 residues. Germline V gene lookup returns CDR1 MNHEY and CDR2 SMNVEV (reference sequence). Losses at the gene ends were 7 bases for V and 9 bases for J; bases not matched to a gene: 9. The CDR3 DNA sequence: TGTGCCAGCACCCGTACAGGGGTTGGTTCACCCCTCCACTTT. Translated: CASTRTGVGSPLHF.